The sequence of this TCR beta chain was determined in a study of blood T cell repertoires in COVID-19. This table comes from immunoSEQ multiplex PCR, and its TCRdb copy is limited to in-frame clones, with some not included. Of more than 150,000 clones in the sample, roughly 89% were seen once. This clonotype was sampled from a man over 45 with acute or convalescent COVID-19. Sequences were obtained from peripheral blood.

In DNA, the CDR3 is TGTGCCAGCAGCCCGCGCGGCCGGGTTACTGGCTACACCTTC. Amino acid sequence: CASSPRGRVTGYTF. The rearrangement uses TRBV6-5 and TRBJ1-2, with unresolved D. V was cut by 6 bases and J by 7 bases, with 18 bases left in between. This CDR3 contains 14 residues. Germline values: CDR1 MNHEY, CDR2 SVGAGI.